This T cell receptor (beta chain) was retrieved from a study of immune cell composition in non-small cell lung cancer. Turning to the study itself: Lung adenocarcinoma or squamous carcinoma made up most tumours.

Clones were read by immunoSEQ multiplex PCR, and TCRdb kept only the in-frame ones, dropping some. The sample records about 2,100 clones, 60% to 75% being singletons. The ends were cut back, 1 base at V and 6 bases at J, with 14 bases in the middle. CDR1 is SGHNT, CDR2 YENEEA, per germline. The CDR3 has 15 residues. Normal lung was sampled as far from the tumour as possible, at least 3 cm. Frozen unsorted single-cell suspensions supplied the genomic DNA. The sequencing sample was made of non-adjacent lung tissue. The chain employs TRBV11-3 and TRBJ2-3; a possible D gene is TRBD2 (5 bases). This TCR derives from a human donor with non-small cell lung cancer. The CDR3 DNA sequence: TGTGCCAGCAGCTTAGGATCCGGGGAGTTGGATACGCAGTATTTT. Its translation is CASSLGSGELDTQYF.